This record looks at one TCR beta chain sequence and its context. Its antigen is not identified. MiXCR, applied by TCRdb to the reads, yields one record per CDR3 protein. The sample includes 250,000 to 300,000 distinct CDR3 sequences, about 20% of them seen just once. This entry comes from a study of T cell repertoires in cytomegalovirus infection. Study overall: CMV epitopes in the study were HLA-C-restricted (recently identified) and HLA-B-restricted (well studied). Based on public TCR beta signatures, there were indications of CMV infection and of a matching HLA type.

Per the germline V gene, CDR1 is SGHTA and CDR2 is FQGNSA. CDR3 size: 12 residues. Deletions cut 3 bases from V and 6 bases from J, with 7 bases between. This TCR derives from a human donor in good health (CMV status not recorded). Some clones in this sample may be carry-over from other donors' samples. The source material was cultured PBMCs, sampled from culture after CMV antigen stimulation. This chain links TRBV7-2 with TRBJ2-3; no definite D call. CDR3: CASSFAADTQYF. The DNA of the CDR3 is TGTGCCAGCAGCTTCGCCGCGGATACGCAGTATTTT.